Presented here are 32 T cell receptor beta chains from one specimen sequenced in a study of T cells in Graves' hyperthyroidism and ophthalmopathy. Authors of the study amplified TCR beta CDR3 regions from RNA transcripts. The HTBI primer set was used in a first-round RT-PCR of the TCR CDR3. Via MiXCR, TCRdb re-called the multiplex PCR reads, giving one row per CDR3 protein. The sample contains fewer than 750,000 distinct CDR3 sequences, under 60% of which appear only once. The sample consisted of peripheral blood or thyroid tissue (not recorded which). The source of these receptors is a woman between 18 and 30 years old with Graves' hyperthyroidism.

The V and J genes are TRBV20-1 and TRBJ1-2; the D is unclear. CDR3 length equals 16 residues. V lost 5 bases and J lost 7, with 26 bases in between. In germline, CDR1 is DFQATT, CDR2 SNEGSKA (reference sequence). The CDR3 region is CSASQAGAGEVGGYTF. The CDR3, as DNA: TGCAGTGCTTCCCAAGCGGGAGCTGGTGAAGTCGGTGGCTACACCTTC.

This clonotype was seen at least ten times. V and J are TRBV20-1 and TRBJ2-7; a possible D gene is TRBD1 (6 bases). Germline CDR1 reads DFQATT; CDR2 reads SNEGSKA (reference sequence). Trimming pared 0 bases from V and 0 bases from J, leaving 9 bases between. The CDR3 loop spans 14 amino acids. The CDR3 DNA follows: TGCAGTGCTAGAGAGTGGACAGACTCCTACGAGCAGTACTTC. Its translation: CSAREWTDSYEQYF.

This clonotype was observed at least ten times. This chain joins TRBV6-6 and TRBJ2-2; possibly TRBD1 or TRBD2 for D (5 bases each). V was pared by 5 bases and J by 6 bases, with 13 bases between. This CDR3 comprises 14 residues. Germline V gene data show CDR1 as MNHNY and CDR2 as SVGAGI (reference sequence). The CDR3 bases are TGTGCCAGCAGTACCGGGACCTTTGCCGGGGAGCTGTTTTTT. Amino acids: CASSTGTFAGELFF.

CDR3 coding DNA: TGTGCCATCAGTGAGTCTTATGATACAGTCTATGATCAGCCCCAGCATTTT. Protein: CAISESYDTVYDQPQHF. The V gene is TRBV10-3, the J gene TRBJ1-5; D is undetermined. V lost 0 bases and J lost 5, with 17 bases in between. Germline-derived CDR1 and CDR2 are ENHRY and SYGVKD. The CDR3 totals 17 residues.

This rearrangement joins TRBV9 to TRBJ1-5, with 7 bases lining up with TRBD1. This CDR3 region has 16 residues. Trimming took 0 bases from V and 6 from J; bases not matched to a gene: 9. Germline V gene lookup returns CDR1 SGDLS and CDR2 YYNGEE. CDR3 region: CASSVGGTEMGQPQHF. CDR3 sequence (DNA): TGTGCCAGCAGCGTAGGAGGGACAGAGATGGGTCAGCCCCAGCATTTT.

The J gene is TRBJ1-2, the V gene TRBV7-8; 11 positions agree with TRBD1. The CDR3 spans 15 residues. V gave up 4 bases and J gave up 7 bases; unmatched junction bases: 8. Germline V lookup: CDR1 SGHVS, CDR2 FQNEAQ. The CDR3 DNA reads as TGTGCCAGCAGCTCCGGGACAGGGGGAATAGGTGGCTACACCTTC. This encodes CASSSGTGGIGGYTF.

The DNA for the CDR3 is TGCAGTGCTAGACTAGCGGGGATAGCCCAAGAGACCCAGTACTTC. Its translation is CSARLAGIAQETQYF. V usage is TRBV20-1 and J usage is TRBJ2-5, with 9 bases lining up with TRBD2. The CDR3 runs to 15 residues. With V trimmed by 2 bases and J by 1 base, 5 bases remained unmatched. Germline lookup yields CDR1 DFQATT and CDR2 SNEGSKA (reference sequence).

Ten or more counts support this clonotype. V is TRBV20-1 and J is TRBJ1-1; the D is unclear. The V gene's germline CDR1 is DFQATT and CDR2 SNEGSKA (reference sequence). The CDR3 is 16 amino acids. V lost 6 bases and J lost 5, with 25 bases in between. DNA of the CDR3: TGCAGTGCCCTAGCGAAAACGACCTCTTCGGCGACTGAAGCTTTCTTT. Translation: CSALAKTTSSATEAFF.

This clonotype was observed at least ten times. The chain joins TRBV2 to TRBJ2-5; tentatively, D is TRBD1 or TRBD2 (5 bases each). Deletions cut 8 bases from V and 2 bases from J, with 18 bases between. CDR1 SNHLY and CDR2 FYNNEI come from the germline V gene. This CDR3 comprises 15 residues. CDR3 DNA: TGTGCCAGCCTACAGGCGACGCGGGTTCAAGAGACCCAGTACTTC. This sequence encodes CASLQATRVQETQYF.

The chain employs TRBV29-1 and TRBJ1-2; D remains ambiguous. The V gene lost 7 bases and the J gene lost 1 base, with 13 bases spanning the gap. CDR1 and CDR2 (germline): SQVTM, ANQGSEA. CDR3 length equals 13 residues. The CDR3 sequence is CSAQAAGNYGYTF. In nucleotides, the CDR3 is TGCAGCGCCCAAGCGGCGGGTAACTATGGCTACACCTTC.

This clonotype was seen ten or more times. This chain uses TRBV12-3 or TRBV12-4 with TRBJ1-1, with 7 bases matching TRBD1. Unmatched junction bases numbered 7, after V lost 4 bases and J lost 11 bases. The CDR3 sequence is 12 residues long. The CDR3 DNA reads TGTGCCAGCAGTTCAAGGGACAGCCGGGCTTTCTTT. Amino acid sequence: CASSSRDSRAFF.

The chain couples TRBV7-3 to TRBJ2-5, with 12 bases matching TRBD2. The CDR3 contains 19 residues. Germline V CDR1 and CDR2: SGHTA, FQGTGA. V gave up 2 bases and J gave up 7 bases; unmatched junction bases: 17. CDR3 bases: TGTGCCAGCAGCTTAGACGGACTAGCGGGACAGGGCTCTCTCAGGACCCAGTACTTC. Protein product: CASSLDGLAGQGSLRTQYF.

This clonotype came up many times. The V and J genes are TRBV7-9 and TRBJ1-4, with unresolved D. V shed 5 bases and J shed 5 bases, with 9 bases lying between them. The length of the CDR3 is 13 residues. The germline V gene has CDR1 SEHNR and CDR2 FQNEAQ (reference sequence). This CDR3 is CASSTTLNEKLFF. The CDR3 coding sequence is TGTGCCAGCAGCACGACACTGAATGAAAAACTGTTTTTT.

The chain joins TRBV2 to TRBJ1-5, with TRBD1 identical over 8 bases. CDR1 and CDR2 (germline): SNHLY, FYNNEI. V shed 10 bases, J shed 5 bases, and the junction held 4 bases outside the gene matches. CDR3 length: 12 amino acids. The CDR3: CANQGADQPQHF. CDR3 sequence (DNA): TGTGCCAATCAGGGGGCGGATCAGCCCCAGCATTTT. Filled out from reference TRBV2 and TRBJ1-5, the complete variable domain reads EPEVTQTPSHQVTQMGQEVILRCVPISNHLYFYWYRQILGQKVEFLVSFYNNEISEKSEIFDDQFSVERPDGSNFTLKIRSTKLEDSAMYFCANQGADQPQHFGDGTRLSIL.

In its sample, this clonotype was seen many times. The V and J genes are TRBV5-1 and TRBJ1-4; D may be TRBD1 (6 bases). V shed 4 bases and J shed 3 bases, with 13 bases lying between them. This CDR3 comprises 15 residues. The V gene's germline CDR1 is SGHRS and CDR2 YFSETQ. This CDR3 reads CASSGKQGANEKLFF. The CDR3 DNA reads as TGCGCCAGCAGCGGGAAACAGGGAGCTAATGAAAAACTGTTTTTT.

On this clonotype itself: Compared with germline, one end of the junction differs, possibly owing to a read error. CDR3 nucleotide sequence: TGCGCCACCCAGGCAGAGAACACCGGGGACTATGGCTACACCTTC. It specifies CATQAENTGDYGYTF. The V call is TRBV24-1, the J call TRBJ1-2; D is ambiguous. Germline assignment: CDR1 KGHDR and CDR2 SFDVKD. CDR3 length equals 15 residues.

This clonotype came up many times. The V gene is TRBV2, the J gene TRBJ1-2; no clear D gene. This CDR3 region has 13 residues. Looked up from germline, CDR1 is SNHLY and CDR2 is FYNNEI. V was trimmed by 5 bases and J by 3 bases, leaving 10 bases between them. The CDR3 is CASSPRVDYGYTF. The DNA for the CDR3 is TGTGCCAGCAGTCCGAGGGTCGACTATGGCTACACCTTC.

This clonotype was recorded many times. The chain combines TRBV9 with TRBJ2-2; 8 bases match TRBD2. This CDR3 is 15 amino acids long. Germline V gene lookup returns CDR1 SGDLS and CDR2 YYNGEE. V lost 0 bases, J lost 5 bases, and 3 bases stayed unmatched. The CDR3 reads CASSVEASGTGELFF. CDR3 sequence (DNA): TGTGCCAGCAGCGTAGAGGCTAGCGGGACCGGGGAGCTGTTTTTT.

The sample holds many counts of this clonotype. V usage is TRBV20-1 and J usage is TRBJ1-1, with unresolved D. Germline lookup yields CDR1 DFQATT and CDR2 SNEGSKA (reference sequence). V lost 5 bases to trimming and J lost 1 base, with 11 bases between them. The CDR3 length is 13 residues. DNA of the CDR3: TGCAGTGCTTCCCCCCAGCCGAACACTGAAGCTTTCTTT. Translated, it gives CSASPQPNTEAFF.

This clonotype has at least ten counts. The V call is TRBV10-1, the J call TRBJ2-2, with 8 bases aligning to TRBD1. Germline CDR1 reads WNHNN; CDR2 reads SYGVQD (reference sequence). The length of the CDR3 is 17 residues. The V segment lost 3 bases and the J segment 5 bases; nucleotides outside the gene matches: 11. CDR3 sequence reads: CASSDKFGQGRTGELFF. As DNA, the CDR3 is TGCGCCAGCAGTGATAAGTTTGGACAGGGAAGAACCGGGGAGCTGTTTTTT.

Ten or more counts support this clonotype. The chain employs TRBV5-1 and TRBJ2-7; maybe TRBD1 (5 bases). The V end lost 4 bases, the J end lost 5 bases, and 19 bases lay between the germline ends. In germline, CDR1 is SGHRS, CDR2 YFSETQ. This CDR3 spans 15 amino acids. The CDR3 DNA reads as TGCGCCAGCAGCCCAAGGTCCCCAGGGTCTGACGAGCAGTACTTC. It translates to CASSPRSPGSDEQYF.

This chain connects TRBV29-1 to TRBJ2-7, with D unresolved. The germline V and J ends were trimmed by 8 bases and 3 bases, with 14 bases remaining between them. CDR3 length: 12 amino acids. Germline lookup yields CDR1 SQVTM and CDR2 ANQGSEA. The CDR3 spells CSQVVQNYEQYF. CDR3 nucleotides: TGCAGCCAAGTAGTACAGAACTACGAGCAGTACTTC.

The chain employs TRBV20-1 and TRBJ2-7; 16 bases agree with TRBD2. The V gene's germline CDR1 is DFQATT and CDR2 SNEGSKA (reference sequence). V shed 5 bases, J shed 2 bases, and the junction held 12 bases outside the gene matches. The CDR3 is 18 amino acids. CDR3 in amino acids: CSAETGLAGGSFAYEQYF. CDR3 bases: TGCAGTGCTGAAACGGGACTAGCGGGAGGGTCTTTTGCCTACGAGCAGTACTTC.

The gene calls are TRBV7-2 and TRBJ2-1, with TRBD1 matching over 7 bases. Trimming cost V 1 base and J 3 bases; bases outside gene matches: 3. Germline CDR1 reads SGHTA; CDR2 reads FQGNSA. This CDR3 is 15 amino acids long. The CDR3 here is CASSLGQGYYNEQFF. DNA for the CDR3: TGTGCCAGCAGCTTAGGACAGGGCTACTACAATGAGCAGTTCTTC.

V is TRBV29-1 and J is TRBJ2-7; 8 nucleotides match TRBD2. Germline lookup yields CDR1 SQVTM and CDR2 ANQGSEA. CDR3 length: 19 amino acids. V shed 4 bases and J 2 bases; nucleotides not matched to a gene: 22. The CDR3 protein is CSVVGFGGSLSGDPYEQYF. The CDR3 bases are TGCAGCGTTGTGGGGTTCGGGGGCTCGCTTAGCGGGGATCCCTACGAGCAGTACTTC.

This clonotype was counted only a few times. Germline is not matched at one junction end, which may reflect a read error. The chain couples TRBV7-3 to TRBJ2-2; a weak D match, TRBD1 (7 bases). The CDR3 totals 16 residues. The germline V gene encodes CDR1 SGHTA and CDR2 FQGTGA. The CDR3 DNA sequence: TGCGCCAGCAGCAAGCCCTCAGGGGGGTGGACCGGGGAGCTGTTTTTT. Amino acid sequence: CASSKPSGGWTGELFF.

This clonotype showed up many times. The chain employs TRBV20-1 and TRBJ2-5; 12 nucleotides align to TRBD2. The CDR3 contains 16 residues. V lost 2 bases and J lost 1; bases outside the gene matches: 5. Per germline, CDR1 DFQATT and CDR2 SNEGSKA (reference sequence). CDR3 sequence (DNA): TGCAGTGCTAGAAGAACTAGCGGGAGGTTCCAAGAGACCCAGTACTTC. It translates to CSARRTSGRFQETQYF.

The gene calls are TRBV12-3 or TRBV12-4 and TRBJ1-1, with TRBD1 matching 8 bases. The CDR3 sequence is 14 residues long. V trimming: 4 bases; J trimming: 4 bases; junction bases outside the gene matches: 5. The CDR3: CASSSDRAGTEAFF. The DNA for the CDR3 is TGTGCCAGCAGTTCGGACAGGGCCGGCACTGAAGCTTTCTTT.

The rearrangement uses TRBV6-1 and TRBJ1-6, with TRBD1 matching 7 bases. This CDR3 region has 13 residues. Germline V gene data show CDR1 as MNHNS and CDR2 as SASEGT. The V gene end was trimmed by 6 bases and the J gene end by 10 bases; junction bases not matched to a gene: 6. CDR3: CASSPTGMSPLHF. CDR3 DNA sequence: TGTGCCAGCAGCCCGACAGGGATGTCACCCCTCCACTTT.

This clonotype was picked up many times. The V call is TRBV4-3, the J call TRBJ1-1; no clear D. The CDR3 runs to 15 residues. With 0 bases removed from V and 1 base from J, the gap between germline ends came to 9 bases. Germline V gene data show CDR1 as LGHNA and CDR2 as YSLEER. The DNA for the CDR3 is TGCGCCAGCAGCCAAGAGGCAGGACCGAACACTGAAGCTTTCTTT. This encodes CASSQEAGPNTEAFF.

This clonotype was observed many times. The chain recombines TRBV12-5 with TRBJ2-5; TRBD2 matches at 7 bases. The germline CDR1 and CDR2 sequences are LGHNT and FRNRAP. Trimming at V came to 2 bases and at J to 2 bases, leaving 8 bases not matched to a gene. This CDR3 spans 16 amino acids. DNA for the CDR3: TGTGCTAGTGGTTTGTTGGCGGGAGCTTGGCAAGAGACCCAGTACTTC. Its protein is CASGLLAGAWQETQYF.

This clonotype was counted many times. The V call is TRBV29-1, the J call TRBJ2-7; 9 nucleotides agree with TRBD2. Losses at the gene ends were 3 bases for V and 3 bases for J; bases not matched to a gene: 3. The CDR3 has 13 residues. The germline CDR1 and CDR2 sequences are SQVTM and ANQGSEA. The CDR3 sequence is CSVDVAGDYEQYF. The DNA for the CDR3 is TGCAGCGTTGATGTAGCGGGAGACTACGAGCAGTACTTC.